One sample yielded the 14 T cell receptor beta chains listed below, sequenced in a study of regulatory T cells in long-lasting Graves disease. Stated time point: persistent/refractory GD, antithyroid drugs over 5 years with positive TRAb. There was RNA extracted from PBMCs, and the TCR library was made from it. TCR beta libraries were built with iRepertoire HTBI primers and Arm-PCR of CDR3 regions. TCRdb re-called the multiplex PCR reads through MiXCR, storing one row per CDR3 protein. The sample carries around 400,000 distinct CDR3 sequences, less than 30% recorded once. The sequencing used peripheral blood mononuclear cells (PBMCs), collected when the disease was refractory, from a patient treated with antithyroid drugs. Source of these receptors: a woman in her thirties or forties with Graves disease.

As for this clonotype: This may stem from a read error, because a much larger clone lies one nucleotide away. The final CDR3 position lacks the conserved phenylalanine or tryptophan, pointing to a likely read error. The chain recombines TRBV28 with TRBJ2-7; 7 positions agree with TRBD1. The CDR3 is made up of 13 amino acids. V was pared by 4 bases and J by 3 bases, with 3 bases of the junction left unmatched. The germline CDR1 and CDR2 sequences are MDHEN and SYDVKM. Here the CDR3 reads CASSWTGYYEQYL. The CDR3 DNA reads as TGTGCCAGCAGTTGGACAGGTTACTACGAGCAGTACCTC.

Ten or more counts support this clonotype. The J gene is TRBJ1-1, the V gene TRBV20-1; no clear D gene. CDR3 length: 11 residues. Germline V CDR1 and CDR2: DFQATT, SNEGSKA (reference sequence). The CDR3, as DNA: TGCTCCCATTCCCTGGAGACTGAAGCTTTCTTT. Its protein is CSHSLETEAFF.

Remarks on this clonotype: A much bigger clone sits one base away, suggesting this may be a read error. The chain has TRBV6-2 or TRBV6-3 and TRBJ1-2; the D gene is possibly TRBD1 (5 bases). From germline, CDR1 is MNHEY and CDR2 SVGEGT. The CDR3 is made up of 13 amino acids. For the CDR3, the DNA is TGTGCCAGCAGGCCAACGGGGACGGGTGGCCACACCTTC. Encoded protein: CASRPTGTGGHTF.

V is TRBV19 and J is TRBJ2-7, with 8 bases lining up with TRBD1. V trimming: 2 bases; J trimming: 6 bases; junction bases outside the gene matches: 3. Germline V gives CDR1 LNHDA, CDR2 SQIVND (reference sequence). The CDR3 extends over 13 amino acids. As DNA, the CDR3 is TGTGCCAGTAGTATATTTACAGGGGGCGAGCAGTACTTC. It yields the protein CASSIFTGGEQYF. The whole variable domain, remainder taken from reference TRBV19 and TRBJ2-7, is DGGITQSPKYLFRKEGQNVTLSCEQNLNHDAMYWYRQDPGQGLRLIYYSQIVNDFQKGDIAEGYSVSREKKESFPLTVTSAQKNPTAFYLCASSIFTGGEQYFGPGTRLTVT.

This sequence joins TRBV25-1 and TRBJ2-3; D is uncertain. Trimming removed 0 bases from V and 3 bases from J, with 10 bases in between. The CDR3 is 15 amino acids. CDR1 MGHDK and CDR2 SYGVNS come from the germline V gene. The CDR3 loop reads CASSEYSDQTDTQYF. The CDR3 bases are TGTGCCAGCAGTGAATATTCGGATCAAACAGATACGCAGTATTTT.

In the case of this clonotype: A much larger clonotype is one base distant, so this may be a read error. The V and J genes are TRBV10-3 and TRBJ1-1; 7 positions match TRBD1. CDR1 and CDR2 from the germline V gene are ENHRY and SYGVKD. This CDR3 has 14 residues. The ends lost 5 bases at V and 0 bases at J; junction bases unmatched: 3. The CDR3, as DNA: TGTGCCATCAGTAGGGGGCAGTTGAACACTGAAGCTTTCTTT. This sequence encodes CAISRGQLNTEAFF.

This clonotype has more than one count but fewer than ten. V is TRBV5-1 and J is TRBJ1-1; D remains ambiguous. The germline V gene has CDR1 SGHRS and CDR2 YFSETQ. The CDR3 contains 14 residues. V was cut by 0 bases and J by 5 bases, with 11 bases left in between. CDR3: CASSLDGLRTEAFF. CDR3 sequence (DNA): TGCGCCAGCAGCTTGGACGGGCTCCGAACTGAAGCTTTCTTT.

This clonotype appeared many times. The chain couples TRBV7-9 to TRBJ1-1, with D perhaps TRBD1 (6 bases). CDR3 size: 12 residues. Deletions cut 6 bases from V and 4 bases from J, with 9 bases between. From germline, CDR1 is SEHNR and CDR2 FQNEAQ (reference sequence). The CDR3 bases are TGTGCCAGCAGTCCAGGGGCCACTGAAGCTTTCTTT. Translating gives CASSPGATEAFF.

The chain employs TRBV13 and TRBJ2-3, with D perhaps TRBD1 (6 bases). Looked up from germline, CDR1 is PRHDT and CDR2 is FYEKMQ (reference sequence). Trimming shortened V by 5 bases and J by 4 bases, and 19 bases separated the two germline ends. This CDR3 region has 16 residues. CDR3: CASSLPYRDRPDTQYF. CDR3 sequence (DNA): TGTGCCAGCAGCCTACCTTACAGGGATCGGCCAGATACGCAGTATTTT. Together with reference TRBV13 and TRBJ2-3, the CDR3 gives the full variable domain: AAGVIQSPRHLIKEKRETATLKCYPIPRHDTVYWYQQGPGQDPQFLISFYEKMQSDKGSIPDRFSAQQFSDYHSELNMSSLELGDSALYFCASSLPYRDRPDTQYFGPGTRLTVL.

This clonotype occurred a few times. The rearrangement uses TRBV7-2 and TRBJ1-1, with D possibly TRBD1 on 5 matching bases. CDR1 is SGHTA, CDR2 FQGNSA, per germline. The V end lost 8 bases, the J end lost 6 bases, and 16 bases lay between the germline ends. The CDR3 has 13 residues. The CDR3 here is CASARGREAEAFF. In DNA form, the CDR3 reads TGTGCCAGCGCGAGGGGCAGGGAGGCTGAAGCTTTCTTT.

The V gene is TRBV19, the J gene TRBJ2-1; TRBD2 might be the D (6 bases). The CDR3 runs 15 residues. Trimming took 3 bases from V and 10 from J, leaving 19 bases between them. The germline V gene encodes CDR1 LNHDA and CDR2 SQIVND (reference sequence). This chain's CDR3 is CASSMLLAFLGEQFF. The CDR3 DNA sequence: TGTGCCAGTAGTATGTTACTAGCATTCCTGGGAGAGCAGTTCTTC.

This clonotype was observed at least ten times. This chain uses TRBV10-3 with TRBJ2-5; TRBD2 matches 13 bases. Germline V CDR1 and CDR2: ENHRY, SYGVKD. The CDR3 is 18 residues long. J was trimmed by 6 bases and V by 0 bases; bases with no gene match: 10. The CDR3 loop reads CAISESRLGLAGPKTQYF. DNA for the CDR3: TGTGCCATCAGTGAGTCGAGATTGGGACTAGCGGGACCAAAGACCCAGTACTTC.

This clonotype was counted many times. V usage is TRBV7-6 and J usage is TRBJ2-2; 7 nucleotides align to TRBD1. V lost 4 bases and J lost 5; bases outside the gene matches: 4. This CDR3 is 14 amino acids long. The germline gives CDR1 SGHVS, CDR2 FNYEAQ. DNA for the CDR3: TGTGCCAGCAGCTCAACCAGGGGGACCGGGGAGCTGTTTTTT. Amino acids: CASSSTRGTGELFF.

The gene calls are TRBV15 and TRBJ2-7, with D perhaps TRBD1 or TRBD2 (5 bases each). From germline, CDR1 is LNHNV and CDR2 YYDKDF (reference sequence). This CDR3 has 14 residues. V gave up 5 bases and J gave up 3 bases, with 14 bases separating them. The CDR3 protein is CATSSPGQVYEQYF. The CDR3 DNA is TGTGCCACCAGCTCCCCGGGGCAGGTCTACGAGCAGTACTTC.